A single sample is the source of the 14 T cell receptor beta chains below, sequenced in a study of blood T cells in healthy people across ages. Sample-barcoded 5' priming and a J-beta primer mix drove a second PCR of about 7 to 11 cycles. TCRdb independently ran MiXCR on the 5' RACE reads; one entry per CDR3 protein. The table includes about 510,000 distinct CDR3 sequences, roughly a quarter detected once. These records were also assigned to another study, of T cells of mothers and their children.

Specimen: blood. These TCRs come from a boy younger than 10 in good health.

This clonotype was observed many times. The chain recombines TRBV7-9 with TRBJ1-1, with D unresolved. Between the trimmed V and J ends, which lost 1 base and 8 bases, there was a span of 17 bases. CDR1 and CDR2 from the germline V gene are SEHNR and FQNEAQ (reference sequence). This CDR3 comprises 15 residues. CDR3: CASSLVVFPPQEAFF. The CDR3 DNA reads as TGTGCCAGCAGCTTAGTGGTCTTTCCGCCTCAGGAAGCTTTCTTT.

As DNA, the CDR3 is TGTGCCAGCAGTGAATCTTGGCGTGGCTACACCTTC. Amino acid sequence: CASSESWRGYTF. This sequence joins TRBV25-1 and TRBJ1-2; D is ambiguous. Between the trimmed V and J ends, which lost 1 base and 7 bases, there was a span of 7 bases. The CDR3 is 12 amino acids. Germline V gene lookup returns CDR1 MGHDK and CDR2 SYGVNS.

This clonotype was observed a handful of times. This chain joins TRBV5-6 and TRBJ2-5, with D unresolved. This CDR3 is 14 amino acids long. The V end was cut by 4 bases, the J end by 5 bases, with 15 bases between. Germline values: CDR1 SGHDT, CDR2 YYEEEE. The CDR3 spells CASSMSGSMETQYF. CDR3 sequence (DNA): TGTGCCAGCAGCATGTCCGGGTCGATGGAGACCCAGTACTTC.

This clonotype has just a few counts. The chain joins TRBV5-6 to TRBJ1-1, with D unresolved. CDR3 size: 12 residues. The V gene lost 4 bases and the J gene lost 5 bases, with 9 bases spanning the gap. CDR1 is SGHDT and CDR2 is YYEEEE in the germline V gene. The CDR3 sequence is CASSAVRTEAFF. Written as DNA, the CDR3 is TGTGCCAGCAGCGCCGTGAGGACTGAAGCTTTCTTT.

V is TRBV9 and J is TRBJ2-1; D gene ambiguous. The ends were cut back, 0 bases at V and 0 bases at J, with 10 bases in the middle. CDR1 is SGDLS and CDR2 is YYNGEE in the germline V gene. The CDR3 contains 16 residues. As DNA, the CDR3 is TGTGCCAGCAGCGTAGTTGGCGGAGCCTCCTACAATGAGCAGTTCTTC. This encodes CASSVVGGASYNEQFF.

This sequence joins TRBV20-1 and TRBJ2-3; the D gene could be TRBD1 or TRBD2 (5 bases each). CDR3 size: 14 residues. Germline V gene lookup returns CDR1 DFQATT and CDR2 SNEGSKA (reference sequence). The V end lost 3 bases, the J end lost 2 bases, and 12 bases lay between the germline ends. CDR3 bases: TGCAGTGCTAGGGCCTGGGACCACACAGATACGCAGTATTTT. The encoded protein is CSARAWDHTDTQYF.

A few counts support this clonotype. CDR3: CSVVEANYGYTF. The DNA of the CDR3 is TGCAGCGTTGTCGAAGCTAACTATGGCTACACCTTC. The chain has TRBV29-1 and TRBJ1-2; D unclear. The CDR3 loop spans 12 amino acids. V lost 4 bases to trimming and J lost 0 bases, with 6 bases between them. Germline V CDR1 and CDR2: SQVTM, ANQGSEA.

This clonotype appeared many times. V and J are TRBV2 and TRBJ1-5, with a possible D match to TRBD1 (5 bases). V lost 7 bases, J lost 2 bases, and 9 bases lay in between. Per germline, CDR1 SNHLY and CDR2 FYNNEI. The CDR3 spans 13 residues. The CDR3: CASKAGRNQPQHF. The CDR3 DNA reads TGTGCCAGCAAGGCGGGGCGCAATCAGCCCCAGCATTTT.

This clonotype has ten or more counts. The chain couples TRBV11-2 to TRBJ2-5, with 11 nucleotides matching TRBD2. Per the germline V gene, CDR1 is SGHAT and CDR2 is FQNNGV. With V trimmed by 5 bases and J by 0 bases, 2 bases remained unmatched. This CDR3 has 15 amino acids. The CDR3 here is CASSRTSGYQETQYF. Written as DNA, the CDR3 is TGTGCCAGCAGCCGGACTAGCGGGTACCAAGAGACCCAGTACTTC.

The chain uses TRBV7-2 and TRBJ2-3, with D maybe TRBD2 (6 bases). V lost 0 bases and J 6 bases, leaving 10 bases between the germline ends. The germline gives CDR1 SGHTA, CDR2 FQGNSA. The CDR3 has 14 amino acids. The CDR3 region is CASSLAIRGDTQYF. CDR3 bases: TGTGCCAGCAGCTTAGCAATTCGGGGGGATACGCAGTATTTT.

The rearrangement links TRBV20-1 to TRBJ1-4; D is unresolved. CDR3 length: 14 residues. V was cut by 2 bases and J by 1 base, with 8 bases left in between. Germline loops: CDR1 DFQATT, CDR2 SNEGSKA (reference sequence). The CDR3 DNA sequence: TGCAGTGCTAGATCTGGGGAAACTAATGAAAAACTGTTTTTT. It translates to CSARSGETNEKLFF.

The chain links TRBV27 to TRBJ1-2; the D gene is possibly TRBD1 (6 bases). V lost 0 bases, J lost 3 bases, and 11 bases lay in between. Germline CDR1 and CDR2: MNHEY and SMNVEV (reference sequence). The CDR3 has 15 amino acids. This CDR3 reads CASSLSGGRDYGYTF. The CDR3 coding sequence is TGTGCCAGCAGTTTATCTGGGGGGCGAGACTATGGCTACACCTTC.

This clonotype has just a few counts. This chain uses TRBV28 with TRBJ1-2, with D unresolved. V was pared by 7 bases and J by 2 bases, with 14 bases between. The length of the CDR3 is 14 residues. Per germline, CDR1 MDHEN and CDR2 SYDVKM. The CDR3 bases are TGTGCCAGCACCTCTCTCGGGTCAAACTATGGCTACACCTTC. This sequence encodes CASTSLGSNYGYTF.

The chain is built from TRBV7-9 and TRBJ1-1, with a weak D call TRBD1 (5 bases). Germline CDR1 and CDR2: SEHNR and FQNEAQ (reference sequence). The CDR3 runs to 15 residues. The V end was cut by 8 bases, the J end by 5 bases, with 21 bases between. The CDR3 DNA reads as TGTGCCAGCGGCTCCCACCGGGGCCGTCGTACTGAAGCTTTCTTT. Protein: CASGSHRGRRTEAFF.